The 11 T cell receptor beta chains presented below share a single source sample, sequenced in a study of CD8+ T cells in alopecia areata. Treatment reported: oral pan-JAK inhibitor, 5-10 mg twice daily. Isolated RNA was reverse transcribed into cDNA used as the sequencing template. TCRdb keeps only in-frame clones here, not all; method: immunoSEQ multiplex PCR. The sample shows about 90,000 clones, roughly 47% of them seen only once. The input for sequencing was CD8+ T cells sorted from blood, taken at week 24, from a patient treated with tofacitinib. The receptor set was obtained from a human donor with alopecia areata.

The table lists this clone with a few counts. The chain joins TRBV5-5 to TRBJ2-5; D gene uncertain. The V end lost 4 bases, the J end lost 9 bases, and 10 bases lay between the germline ends. CDR1 SGHKS and CDR2 YYEKEE come from the germline V gene (reference sequence). The CDR3 is 11 residues long. CDR3 residues: CASSPGRPQYF. The DNA of the CDR3 is TGTGCCAGCAGCCCGGGTCGGCCCCAGTACTTC.

The chain uses TRBV29-1 and TRBJ2-5; no clear D. The germline gives CDR1 SQVTM, CDR2 ANQGSEA. The CDR3 totals 13 residues. The V gene lost 3 bases and the J gene lost 9 bases, with 17 bases spanning the gap. The DNA for the CDR3 is TGCAGCGTTGAGAACAGCGAGGTAGTGGCCCAGTACTTC. Translation: CSVENSEVVAQYF.

The rearrangement uses TRBV27 and TRBJ2-1; 8 positions agree with TRBD1. Germline loops: CDR1 MNHEY, CDR2 SMNVEV (reference sequence). The trim removed 6 bases at V and 8 bases at J, leaving 9 bases unmatched. The CDR3 is 14 residues long. The CDR3 nucleotides read TGTGCCAGCAGCTTGGACAGGGAAAGGGATGAGCAGTTCTTC. Translation gives CASSLDRERDEQFF.

The genes are TRBV30 and TRBJ2-3; D remains unclear. Trimming left V 4 bases short and J 0 bases short, with 14 bases between. The germline CDR1 and CDR2 sequences are GTSNPN and SVGIG (reference sequence). The CDR3 sequence is 15 residues long. This CDR3 reads CAWTLGSTSTDTQYF. CDR3 bases: TGTGCCTGGACCCTGGGGTCAACTAGCACAGATACGCAGTATTTT.

As for this clone: This sample also contains other DNA sequences that code for the same CDR3. The chain employs TRBV15 and TRBJ2-5; 8 positions match TRBD2. The germline V gene encodes CDR1 LNHNV and CDR2 YYDKDF (reference sequence). This CDR3 spans 13 amino acids. The junction had 3 bases not matched to a gene; V was cut back by 3 bases and J by 6 bases. DNA of the CDR3: TGTGCCACCAGCAGGGGACTAGAGAAGACCCAGTACTTC. This sequence encodes CATSRGLEKTQYF.

The genes are TRBV9 and TRBJ2-1; D is unresolved. The CDR3 runs to 14 residues. Trimming took 0 bases from V and 6 from J, leaving 10 bases between them. CDR1 and CDR2 from the germline V gene are SGDLS and YYNGEE. The CDR3 here is CASSVAVTANEQFF. CDR3 bases: TGTGCCAGCAGCGTAGCAGTGACCGCCAATGAGCAGTTCTTC.

This chain joins TRBV5-1 and TRBJ2-7, with 8 nucleotides matching TRBD1. With 1 base clipped from V and 3 bases from J, the junction kept 6 bases outside the gene matches. Germline V lookup: CDR1 SGHRS, CDR2 YFSETQ. The CDR3 length is 15 residues. Here the CDR3 reads CASSLYGTGIYEQYF. The CDR3 DNA reads TGCGCCAGCAGCTTGTATGGGACAGGAATCTACGAGCAGTACTTC.

The table lists this clone with a few counts. This chain joins TRBV7-9 and TRBJ2-1; D unresolved. The CDR3 totals 12 residues. The V end was cut by 4 bases, the J end by 6 bases, with 7 bases between. Germline CDR1 reads SEHNR; CDR2 reads FQNEAQ (reference sequence). This chain's CDR3 is CASSSIGNEQFF. CDR3 nucleotide sequence: TGTGCCAGCAGCTCTATCGGCAATGAGCAGTTCTTC.

This sequence joins TRBV4-1 and TRBJ2-7; 9 bases line up with TRBD1. Germline assignment: CDR1 MGHRA and CDR2 YSYEKL. The trim removed 3 bases at V and 3 bases at J, leaving 6 bases unmatched. This CDR3 spans 15 amino acids. The chain's CDR3 is CASSQKTGGNYEQYF. The CDR3, as DNA: TGCGCCAGCAGCCAGAAGACAGGGGGTAACTACGAGCAGTACTTC.

The chain employs TRBV15 and TRBJ1-1, with D possibly being TRBD1 (5 bases). The CDR3 has 14 amino acids. Germline V gene sequence: CDR1 LNHNV, CDR2 YYDKDF (reference sequence). The V gene lost 0 bases and the J gene lost 7 bases, with 12 bases spanning the gap. This CDR3 is CATSRDRGWSEAFF. CDR3 sequence (DNA): TGTGCCACCAGCAGAGATCGGGGGTGGAGTGAAGCTTTCTTT. Looking up the rest from reference TRBV15 and TRBJ1-1 gives the full variable domain: DAMVIQNPRYQVTQFGKPVTLSCSQTLNHNVMYWYQQKSSQAPKLLFHYYDKDFNNEADTPDNFQSRRPNTSFCFLDIRSPGLGDTAMYLCATSRDRGWSEAFFGQGTRLTVV.

The V gene is TRBV2, the J gene TRBJ2-7, with D possibly being TRBD1 (6 bases). The CDR3 spans 14 residues. Between the trimmed V and J ends, which lost 5 bases and 6 bases, there was a span of 17 bases. Germline V gene sequence: CDR1 SNHLY, CDR2 FYNNEI. CDR3 in DNA: TGTGCCAGCAGTACCCGCAGGGGCGAGGGCGAGCAGTACTTC. Its translation is CASSTRRGEGEQYF.